The 19 T cell receptor beta chains below all came from one sample that was sequenced in a study of cytotoxic CD8 clonotypes in ibrutinib-treated CLL. Measured with immunoSEQ multiplex PCR; TCRdb has only the in-frame clones, and not every one. The sample yields approximately 160,000 clones, roughly 84% seen once. The material was PBMCs, obtained at disease progression, from a patient treated with ibrutinib. All receptors derive from a human donor with chronic lymphocytic leukemia.

The chain has TRBV11-2 and TRBJ1-4; 9 bases are shared with TRBD1. Germline lookup yields CDR1 SGHAT and CDR2 FQNNGV. CDR3 length: 14 residues. V shed 5 bases, J shed 10 bases, and the junction held 8 bases outside the gene matches. The CDR3 loop reads CASSRTGDVRKLFF. The DNA for the CDR3 is TGTGCCAGCAGCCGGACAGGGGACGTAAGAAAACTGTTTTTT.

This sequence joins TRBV28 and TRBJ1-5; D gene uncertain. This CDR3 has 12 residues. Trimming left V 11 bases short and J 1 base short, with 9 bases between. Germline V CDR1 and CDR2: MDHEN, SYDVKM. The CDR3 bases are TGTGCCTCCGTACGCAGCAATCAGCCCCAGCATTTT. Translating it yields CASVRSNQPQHF.

V and J are TRBV7-2 and TRBJ2-1, with unresolved D. The ends were cut back, 1 base at V and 8 bases at J, with 6 bases in the middle. This CDR3 region has 12 residues. The germline gives CDR1 SGHTA, CDR2 FQGNSA. The CDR3 coding sequence is TGTGCCAGCAGCTTAGTGTCGGATGAGCAGTTCTTC. This sequence encodes CASSLVSDEQFF.

The chain has TRBV6-6 and TRBJ1-5; D ambiguous. The V gene's germline CDR1 is MNHNY and CDR2 SVGAGI (reference sequence). V was pared by 7 bases and J by 4 bases, with 17 bases between. This CDR3 has 15 amino acids. The CDR3 nucleotides are TGTGCCAGCACGTTCGCGGCCGGCGGGAATCAGCCCCAGCATTTT. The encoded protein is CASTFAAGGNQPQHF.

CDR3 residues: CASSLLGLNTGELFF. The CDR3, as DNA: TGTGCCAGCAGCCTCCTGGGATTGAACACCGGGGAGCTGTTTTTT. The chain combines TRBV7-9 with TRBJ2-2; no clear D. In germline, CDR1 is SEHNR, CDR2 FQNEAQ (reference sequence). Trimming shortened V by 5 bases and J by 1 base, and 11 bases separated the two germline ends. The CDR3 is 15 residues long.

The V and J genes are TRBV2 and TRBJ2-1; possibly TRBD2 for D (5 bases). The V gene's germline CDR1 is SNHLY and CDR2 FYNNEI. V was clipped by 11 bases and J by 6 bases, with 20 bases between them. The CDR3 covers 14 residues. This CDR3 reads CALKRDYRLNEQFF. The CDR3 coding sequence is TGTGCCCTCAAACGGGATTATCGTCTCAATGAGCAGTTCTTC.

A few counts support this clone. This chain links TRBV5-4 with TRBJ1-2; 7 bases are shared with TRBD1. Trimming removed 5 bases from V and 0 bases from J; junction bases left unmatched: 4. Per the germline V gene, CDR1 is SGHNT and CDR2 is YYREEE (reference sequence). The length of the CDR3 is 14 residues. CDR3 nucleotides: TGTGCCAGCAGTCTCGGGACAGCTAACTATGGCTACACCTTC. Protein sequence: CASSLGTANYGYTF.

This chain links TRBV7-6 with TRBJ1-1; a weak D match, TRBD1 (6 bases). CDR1 is SGHVS and CDR2 is FNYEAQ in the germline V gene. The germline V and J ends were trimmed by 4 bases and 1 base, with 10 bases remaining between them. The CDR3 length is 14 residues. The CDR3: CASSSRGANTEAFF. In DNA, the CDR3 is TGTGCCAGCAGCTCCAGGGGCGCGAACACTGAAGCTTTCTTT.

The rearrangement uses TRBV6-6 and TRBJ2-7; 7 bases map to TRBD2. Trimming at V came to 2 bases and at J to 7 bases, leaving 5 bases not matched to a gene. Germline V gene lookup returns CDR1 MNHNY and CDR2 SVGAGI (reference sequence). The CDR3 contains 13 residues. Here the CDR3 reads CASSYESGVEQYF. The CDR3 bases are TGTGCCAGCAGTTACGAGAGCGGGGTGGAGCAGTACTTC.

The V gene is TRBV5-4, the J gene TRBJ2-7; D gene ambiguous. V dropped 0 bases and J dropped 7 bases, with 8 bases sitting between them. Per germline, CDR1 SGHNT and CDR2 YYREEE (reference sequence). This CDR3 spans 12 amino acids. The CDR3 here is CASSLDFLEQYF. CDR3 DNA: TGTGCCAGCAGCTTGGATTTTTTGGAGCAGTACTTC.

This chain connects TRBV19 to TRBJ2-1; TRBD2 matches 10 bases. This CDR3 region has 15 residues. V lost 4 bases and J lost 9; bases outside the gene matches: 9. Germline CDR1 LNHDA, CDR2 SQIVND (reference sequence). The CDR3 DNA sequence: TGTGCCAGTAGTAAAGCGGGAGGGCCTGGGTCTGAGCAGTTCTTC. Protein sequence: CASSKAGGPGSEQFF. The whole variable domain, remainder taken from reference TRBV19 and TRBJ2-1, is DGGITQSPKYLFRKEGQNVTLSCEQNLNHDAMYWYRQDPGQGLRLIYYSQIVNDFQKGDIAEGYSVSREKKESFPLTVTSAQKNPTAFYLCASSKAGGPGSEQFFGPGTRLTVL.

The V call is TRBV29-1, the J call TRBJ2-5; D not certain. Deletions cut 3 bases from V and 5 bases from J, with 13 bases between. Per the germline V gene, CDR1 is SQVTM and CDR2 is ANQGSEA. The CDR3 is made up of 13 amino acids. CDR3 sequence reads: CSVETQVRETQYF. CDR3 nucleotide sequence: TGCAGCGTTGAGACCCAGGTGAGGGAGACCCAGTACTTC.

This chain uses TRBV12-5 with TRBJ2-1; no definite D call. The V end was cut by 0 bases, the J end by 7 bases, with 16 bases between. The CDR3 contains 16 residues. Germline CDR1 LGHNT, CDR2 FRNRAP. The CDR3 is CASGLVPPYQRNEQFF. CDR3 nucleotide sequence: TGTGCTAGTGGTTTGGTTCCCCCCTATCAGCGTAATGAGCAGTTCTTC. Variable domain in full (rest from reference TRBV12-5 and TRBJ2-1): DARVTQTPRHKVTEMGQEVTMRCQPILGHNTVFWYRQTMMQGLELLAYFRNRAPLDDSGMPKDRFSAEMPDATLATLKIQPSEPRDSAVYFCASGLVPPYQRNEQFFGPGTRLTVL.

This clone was observed once. The chain combines TRBV5-1 with TRBJ2-4; D remains unclear. Trimming cost V 3 bases and J 9 bases, with 19 bases left between them. Germline CDR1 is SGHRS and CDR2 is YFSETQ. The length of the CDR3 is 15 residues. In DNA, the CDR3 is TGCGCCAGCAGCTCTGGCCAGTGGGAAAAGGGCATTCAGTACTTC. Amino acid sequence: CASSSGQWEKGIQYF. Combining the CDR3 with reference TRBV5-1 and TRBJ2-4 gives the whole variable domain KAGVTQTPRYLIKTRGQQVTLSCSPISGHRSVSWYQQTPGQGLQFLFEYFSETQRNKGNFPGRFSGRQFSNSRSEMNVSTLELGDSALYLCASSSGQWEKGIQYFGAGTRLSVL.

The CDR3 DNA follows: TGTGCCAGCAGCCCGCGTTCTAAGGTTCGGACCGGGGAGCTGTTTTTT. It encodes CASSPRSKVRTGELFF. The J gene is TRBJ2-2, the V gene TRBV7-8; D unresolved. The length of the CDR3 is 16 residues. Trimming pared 5 bases from V and 5 bases from J, leaving 18 bases between. Germline V gene data show CDR1 as SGHVS and CDR2 as FQNEAQ.

The rearrangement uses TRBV5-4 and TRBJ1-2; no clear D gene. Trimming cost V 4 bases and J 1 base, with 11 bases left between them. This CDR3 region has 14 residues. Looked up from germline, CDR1 is SGHNT and CDR2 is YYREEE (reference sequence). DNA of the CDR3: TGTGCCAGCAGCCCAAAGTGGGGTAACTATGGCTACACCTTC. Its protein is CASSPKWGNYGYTF.

The V call is TRBV19, the J call TRBJ2-7, with D perhaps TRBD1 or TRBD2 (5 bases each). The CDR3 spans 15 residues. Trimming removed 3 bases from V and 6 bases from J, with 18 bases in between. Germline values: CDR1 LNHDA, CDR2 SQIVND (reference sequence). The CDR3 loop is CASSIEGLYLAEQYF. In DNA, the CDR3 is TGTGCCAGTAGTATTGAGGGGCTCTACCTCGCCGAGCAGTACTTC.

The chain is built from TRBV7-9 and TRBJ1-5; D uncertain. The CDR3 sequence is 15 residues long. Germline lookup yields CDR1 SEHNR and CDR2 FQNEAQ (reference sequence). V lost 6 bases, J lost 0 bases, and 12 bases lay in between. The CDR3 sequence: CASSFMDGSNQPQHF. For the CDR3, the DNA is TGTGCCAGCAGTTTTATGGACGGTAGCAATCAGCCCCAGCATTTT. The full variable domain, in which reference TRBV7-9 and TRBJ1-5 provide the parts outside the CDR3, is DTGVSQNPRHKITKRGQNVTFRCDPISEHNRLYWYRQTLGQGPEFLTYFQNEAQLEKSRLLSDRFSAERPKGSFSTLEIQRTEQGDSAMYLCASSFMDGSNQPQHFGDGTRLSIL.

V and J are TRBV27 and TRBJ1-1; tentative D call: TRBD1 (5 bases). The CDR3 covers 17 residues. CDR1 and CDR2 (germline): MNHEY, SMNVEV (reference sequence). The V end lost 2 bases, the J end lost 4 bases, and 20 bases lay between the germline ends. CDR3 DNA: TGTGCCAGCAGTTTAATGGGCTACACGGGGGAAAGCACTGAAGCTTTCTTT. Encoded protein: CASSLMGYTGESTEAFF.